The entry below gives a single T cell receptor (beta chain) sequence along with its context. The antigen is undetermined. The sample originates from a study of radiotherapy plus CTLA-4 blockade in lung cancer. As for the study in general: Among all patients, 18% showed objective responses, while about 34% had disease control. The study's findings and limits: Blood saw expansion of tumor-derived TCR clones after radiotherapy plus ipilimumab.

Measured with immunoSEQ multiplex PCR; TCRdb has only the in-frame clones, and not every one. This table holds fewer than 75,000 clones, around 87% found once. This TCR was recovered from a human donor with non-small cell lung cancer that progressed on radiotherapy plus ipilimumab. The sample was peripheral blood, taken from a patient treated with radiotherapy plus ipilimumab.

Written as DNA, the CDR3 is TGTGCCAGTAGTATTAGGGACAGGGGTTACACCGGGGAGCTGTTTTTT. This encodes CASSIRDRGYTGELFF. The chain recombines TRBV19 with TRBJ2-2, with 10 bases aligning to TRBD1. The CDR3 runs to 16 residues. Looked up from germline, CDR1 is LNHDA and CDR2 is SQIVND (reference sequence). V trimming: 3 bases; J trimming: 3 bases; junction bases outside the gene matches: 4.